This T cell receptor (beta chain) was recovered during a study of Ad26.COV2.S vaccination and SARS-CoV-2 variants. Overall study: In the COV1001 trial, the donor was in the Ad26.COV2.S arm. Intramuscularly, Ad26.COV2.S was given either once or twice, 56 days apart.

Study-level results: The placebo group had lower spike-specific TCR breadth than the vaccine recipients did. Possible underestimation of total T cell responses by the TCR breadth and depth analyses was noted.

To note about this clone: What it binds is not known.

Germline CDR1 is SGHTS and CDR2 is YDEGEE. Deletions cut 3 bases from V and 0 bases from J, with 13 bases between. The CDR3 runs 17 residues. The treatment was: about 20 received Ad26.COV2.S at low or high dose, single or two shots; several received placebo; per-sample allocation not given. It was on day 63 after the first vaccine or placebo injection that samples were taken. TCRdb's table, derived via immunoSEQ multiplex PCR, lists solely in-frame clones and lacks some. The sample gives 300,000 to 350,000 clones, 75% to 90% of which show up once; roughly 6% is in the top ten. The TCR comes from a person between 18 and 65 years old who received the Ad26.COV2.S COVID-19 vaccine or a placebo. The chain links TRBV5-8 to TRBJ2-6; D call uncertain. This specimen consisted of peripheral blood, obtained in a trial of Ad26.COV2.S vaccine versus placebo. The CDR3 reads CASSSWQERSGANVLTF. In nucleotides, the CDR3 is TGTGCCAGCAGCTCTTGGCAGGAGCGCTCTGGGGCCAACGTCCTGACTTTC.